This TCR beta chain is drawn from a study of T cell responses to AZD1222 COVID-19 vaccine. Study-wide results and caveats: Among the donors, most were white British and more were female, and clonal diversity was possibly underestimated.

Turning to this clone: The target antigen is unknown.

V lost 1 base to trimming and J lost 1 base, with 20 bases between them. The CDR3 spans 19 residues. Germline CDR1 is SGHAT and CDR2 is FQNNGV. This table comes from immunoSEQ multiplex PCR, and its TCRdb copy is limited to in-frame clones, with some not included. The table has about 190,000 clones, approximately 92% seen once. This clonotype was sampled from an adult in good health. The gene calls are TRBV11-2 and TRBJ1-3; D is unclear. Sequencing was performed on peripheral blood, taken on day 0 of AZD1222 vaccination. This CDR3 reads CASSLALQLADLSGNTIYF. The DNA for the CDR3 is TGTGCCAGCAGCTTAGCTCTCCAGTTGGCCGATCTTTCTGGAAACACCATATATTTT. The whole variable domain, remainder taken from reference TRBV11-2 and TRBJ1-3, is EAGVAQSPRYKIIEKRQSVAFWCNPISGHATLYWYQQILGQGPKLLIQFQNNGVVDDSQLPKDRFSAERLKGVDSTLKIQPAKLEDSAVYLCASSLALQLADLSGNTIYFGEGSWLTVV.